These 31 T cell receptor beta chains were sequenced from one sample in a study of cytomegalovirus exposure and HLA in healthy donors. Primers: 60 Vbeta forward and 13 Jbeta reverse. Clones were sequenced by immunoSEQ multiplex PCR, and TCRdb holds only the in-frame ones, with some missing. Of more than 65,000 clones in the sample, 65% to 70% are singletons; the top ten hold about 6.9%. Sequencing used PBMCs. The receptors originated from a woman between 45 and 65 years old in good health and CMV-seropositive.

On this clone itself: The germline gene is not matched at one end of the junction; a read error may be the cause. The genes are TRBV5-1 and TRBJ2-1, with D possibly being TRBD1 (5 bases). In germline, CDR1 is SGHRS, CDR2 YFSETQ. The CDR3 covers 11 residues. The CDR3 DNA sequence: TGCGCCAGCAGCCCGGACAAAGAGCAGTTCTTC. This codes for CASSPDKEQFF. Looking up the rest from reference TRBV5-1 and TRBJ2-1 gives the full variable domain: KAGVTQTPRYLIKTRGQQVTLSCSPISGHRSVSWYQQTPGQGLQFLFEYFSETQRNKGNFPGRFSGRQFSNSRSEMNVSTLELGDSALYLCASSPDKEQFFGPGTRLTVL.

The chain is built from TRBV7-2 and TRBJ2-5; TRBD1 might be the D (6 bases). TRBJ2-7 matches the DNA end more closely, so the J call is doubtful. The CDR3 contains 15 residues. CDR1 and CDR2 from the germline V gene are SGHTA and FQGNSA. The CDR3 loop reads CASSLTGMASYEQYF. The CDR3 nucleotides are TGTGCCAGCAGCTTAACAGGGATGGCCTCCTACGAGCAGTACTTC.

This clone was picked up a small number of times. The CDR3 DNA follows: TGCGCCAGCAGCGTTCGACAGGGAGTTGAGAGGTTTGGCTACACCTTC. It is translated as CASSVRQGVERFGYTF. V and J are TRBV5-1 and TRBJ1-2; 7 bases fit TRBD1. V shed 4 bases and J 7 bases; nucleotides not matched to a gene: 16. This CDR3 region has 16 residues. Germline V gene sequence: CDR1 SGHRS, CDR2 YFSETQ.

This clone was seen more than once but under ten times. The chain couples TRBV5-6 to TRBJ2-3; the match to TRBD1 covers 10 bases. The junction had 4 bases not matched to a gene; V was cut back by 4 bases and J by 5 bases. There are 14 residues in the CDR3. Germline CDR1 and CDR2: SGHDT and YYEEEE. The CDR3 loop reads CASSKGQGRDTQYF. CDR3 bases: TGTGCCAGCAGCAAGGGACAGGGGAGAGATACGCAGTATTTT. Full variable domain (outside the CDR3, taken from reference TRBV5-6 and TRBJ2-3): DAGVTQSPTHLIKTRGQQVTLRCSPKSGHDTVSWYQQALGQGPQFIFQYYEEEERQRGNFPDRFSGHQFPNYSSELNVNALLLGDSALYLCASSKGQGRDTQYFGPGTRLTVL.

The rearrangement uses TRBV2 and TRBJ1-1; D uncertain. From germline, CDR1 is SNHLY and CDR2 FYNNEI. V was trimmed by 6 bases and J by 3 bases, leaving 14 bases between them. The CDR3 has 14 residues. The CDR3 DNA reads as TGTGCCAGCAGATGGAGGGATATGGACACTGAAGCTTTCTTT. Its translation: CASRWRDMDTEAFF.

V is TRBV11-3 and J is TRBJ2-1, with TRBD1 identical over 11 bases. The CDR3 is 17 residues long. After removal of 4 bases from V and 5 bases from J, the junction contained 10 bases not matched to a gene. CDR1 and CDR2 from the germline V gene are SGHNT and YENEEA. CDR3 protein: CASSSSIGDRGNNEQFF. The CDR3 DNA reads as TGTGCCAGCAGCTCCTCAATCGGGGACAGGGGGAACAATGAGCAGTTCTTC. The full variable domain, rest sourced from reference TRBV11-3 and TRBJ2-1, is EAGVVQSPRYKIIEKKQPVAFWCNPISGHNTLYWYLQNLGQGPELLIRYENEEAVDDSQLPKDRFSAERLKGVDSTLKIQPAELGDSAVYLCASSSSIGDRGNNEQFFGPGTRLTVL.

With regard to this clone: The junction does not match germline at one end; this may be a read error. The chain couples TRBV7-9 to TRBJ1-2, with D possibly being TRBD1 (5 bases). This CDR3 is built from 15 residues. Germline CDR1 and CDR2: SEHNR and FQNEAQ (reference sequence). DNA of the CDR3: TGTTCCAGCACCCCCGAAGGGGCGAGTTCCTATGGCTACACCTTC. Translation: CSSTPEGASSYGYTF.

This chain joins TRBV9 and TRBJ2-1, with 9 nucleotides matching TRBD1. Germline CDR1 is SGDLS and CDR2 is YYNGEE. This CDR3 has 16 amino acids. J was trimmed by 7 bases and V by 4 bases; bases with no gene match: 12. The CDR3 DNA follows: TGTGCCAGCAGCCCCACAACCGGGACAGGGCGGAATGAGCAGTTCTTC. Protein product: CASSPTTGTGRNEQFF.

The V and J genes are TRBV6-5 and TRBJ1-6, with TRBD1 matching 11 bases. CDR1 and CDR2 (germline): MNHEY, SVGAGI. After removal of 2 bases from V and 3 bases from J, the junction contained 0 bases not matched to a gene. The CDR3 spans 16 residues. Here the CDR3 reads CASSYGTGGYNSPLHF. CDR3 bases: TGTGCCAGCAGTTACGGGACAGGGGGCTATAATTCACCCCTCCACTTT.

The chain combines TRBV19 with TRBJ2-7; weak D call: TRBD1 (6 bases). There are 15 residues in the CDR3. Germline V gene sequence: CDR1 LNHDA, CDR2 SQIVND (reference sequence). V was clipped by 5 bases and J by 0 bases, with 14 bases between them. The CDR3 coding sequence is TGTGCCAGTAGTCCTCAGACAGGACTCTCCTACGAGCAGTACTTC. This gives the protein CASSPQTGLSYEQYF.

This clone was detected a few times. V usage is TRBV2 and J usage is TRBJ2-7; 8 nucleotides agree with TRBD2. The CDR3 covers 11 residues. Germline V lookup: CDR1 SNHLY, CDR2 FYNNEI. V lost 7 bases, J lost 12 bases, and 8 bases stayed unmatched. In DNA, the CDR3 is TGTGCCAGCACAACTTTACTAGCGGCGTACGTC. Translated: CASTTLLAAYV.

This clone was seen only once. CDR3 amino acids: CASTGTSGGALEQYF. The CDR3 coding sequence is TGTGCCAGCACGGGGACTAGCGGGGGGGCGCTGGAGCAGTACTTC. The chain is built from TRBV5-6 and TRBJ2-7; TRBD2 matches 16 bases. V lost 6 bases and J lost 7; bases outside the gene matches: 7. The germline gives CDR1 SGHDT, CDR2 YYEEEE. The CDR3 loop spans 15 amino acids.

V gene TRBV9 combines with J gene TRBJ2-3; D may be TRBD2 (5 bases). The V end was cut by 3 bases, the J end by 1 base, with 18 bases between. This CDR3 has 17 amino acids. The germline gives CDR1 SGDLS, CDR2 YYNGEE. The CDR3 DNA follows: TGTGCCAGCAGCGCCATCTACCGGGATCGGGGCACAGATACGCAGTATTTT. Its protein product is CASSAIYRDRGTDTQYF.

The CDR3 sequence is CASSYETSGGLVYF. As DNA, the CDR3 is TGTGCCAGCAGTTATGAGACTAGCGGGGGCCTTGTGTACTTC. The rearrangement joins TRBV6-1 to TRBJ2-7; 12 positions match TRBD2. V gave up 5 bases and J gave up 12 bases; unmatched junction bases: 11. This CDR3 region has 14 residues. Germline CDR1 MNHNS, CDR2 SASEGT.

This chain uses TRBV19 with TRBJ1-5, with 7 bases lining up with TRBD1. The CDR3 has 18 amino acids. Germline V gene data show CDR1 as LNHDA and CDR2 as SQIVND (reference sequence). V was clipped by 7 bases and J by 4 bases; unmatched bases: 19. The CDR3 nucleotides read TGTGCCAGTACCCCGCAGGGGGGTCTCGAGGCCCTAAATCAGCCCCAGCATTTT. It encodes CASTPQGGLEALNQPQHF.

The chain's CDR3 is CASSVGSADTQYF. CDR3 nucleotides: TGCGCCAGCAGTGTCGGGTCCGCAGATACGCAGTATTTT. The chain recombines TRBV10-1 with TRBJ2-3; no clear D. The CDR3 spans 13 residues. With 4 bases removed from V and 4 bases from J, the gap between germline ends came to 9 bases. The germline CDR1 and CDR2 sequences are WNHNN and SYGVQD (reference sequence).

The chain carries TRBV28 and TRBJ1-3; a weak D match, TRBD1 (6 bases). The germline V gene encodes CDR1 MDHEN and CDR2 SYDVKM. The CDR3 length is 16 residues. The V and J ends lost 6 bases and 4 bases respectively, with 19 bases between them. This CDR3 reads CASSLDRIPGGNTIYF. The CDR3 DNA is TGTGCCAGCAGCCTAGACAGGATCCCGGGGGGAAACACCATATATTTT.

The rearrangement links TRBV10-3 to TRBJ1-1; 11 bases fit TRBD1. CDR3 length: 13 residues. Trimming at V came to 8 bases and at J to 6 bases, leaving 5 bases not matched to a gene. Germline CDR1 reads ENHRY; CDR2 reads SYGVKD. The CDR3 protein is CAIGTGGSAEAFF. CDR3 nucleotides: TGTGCCATCGGGACAGGGGGGAGCGCTGAAGCTTTCTTT.

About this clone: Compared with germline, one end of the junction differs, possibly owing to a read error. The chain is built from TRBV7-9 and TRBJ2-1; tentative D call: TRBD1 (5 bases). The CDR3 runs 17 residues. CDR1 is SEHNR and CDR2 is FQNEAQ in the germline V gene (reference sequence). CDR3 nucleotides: TGTTCCAGCAGCTTAGAAAAAGACAGCCTATCCTACAATGAGCAGTTCTTC. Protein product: CSSSLEKDSLSYNEQFF. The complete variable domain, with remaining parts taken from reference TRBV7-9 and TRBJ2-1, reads DTGVSQNPRHKITKRGQNVTFRCDPISEHNRLYWYRQTLGQGPEFLTYFQNEAQLEKSRLLSDRFSAERPKGSFSTLEIQRTEQGDSAMYLCSSSLEKDSLSYNEQFFGPGTRLTVL.

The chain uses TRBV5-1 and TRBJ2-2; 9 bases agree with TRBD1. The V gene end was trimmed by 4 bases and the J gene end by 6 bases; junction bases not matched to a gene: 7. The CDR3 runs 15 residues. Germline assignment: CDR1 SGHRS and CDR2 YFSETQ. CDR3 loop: CASSGGQGHAGELFF. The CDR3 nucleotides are TGCGCCAGCAGCGGGGGACAGGGCCACGCCGGGGAGCTGTTTTTT.

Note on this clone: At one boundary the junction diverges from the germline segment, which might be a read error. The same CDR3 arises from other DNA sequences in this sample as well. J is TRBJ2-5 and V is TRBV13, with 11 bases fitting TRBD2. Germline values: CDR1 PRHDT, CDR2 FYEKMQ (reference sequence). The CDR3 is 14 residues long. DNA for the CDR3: TGTGCCAGCAGTTTAGCGGGGGGGCAAGAGACCCAGTACTTC. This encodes CASSLAGGQETQYF.

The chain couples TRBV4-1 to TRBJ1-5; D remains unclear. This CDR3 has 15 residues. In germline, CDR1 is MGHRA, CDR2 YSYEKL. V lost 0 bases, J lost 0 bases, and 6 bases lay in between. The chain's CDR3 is CASSQEADSNQPQHF. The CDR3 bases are TGCGCCAGCAGCCAAGAGGCGGATAGCAATCAGCCCCAGCATTTT.

The CDR3 region has the DNA TGCGCCAGTGGAGGGTTTACACCATCCAACTATGGCTACACCTTC. Protein: CASGGFTPSNYGYTF. V usage is TRBV10-2 and J usage is TRBJ1-2; D call uncertain. Germline CDR1 WSHSY, CDR2 SAAADI. The CDR3 is made up of 15 amino acids. The V end was cut by 9 bases, the J end by 2 bases, with 19 bases between.

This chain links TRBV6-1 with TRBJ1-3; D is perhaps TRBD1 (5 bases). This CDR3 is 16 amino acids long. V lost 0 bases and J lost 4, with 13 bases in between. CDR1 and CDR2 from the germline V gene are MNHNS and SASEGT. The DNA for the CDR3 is TGTGCCAGCAGTGAAGCTTTGGAAGGGGTCGGAAACACCATATATTTT. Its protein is CASSEALEGVGNTIYF.

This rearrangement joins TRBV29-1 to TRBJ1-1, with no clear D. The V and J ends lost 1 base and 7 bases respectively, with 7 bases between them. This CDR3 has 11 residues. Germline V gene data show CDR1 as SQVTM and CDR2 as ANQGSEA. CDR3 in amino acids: CSVEVYSEAFF. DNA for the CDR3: TGCAGCGTTGAAGTTTATAGTGAAGCTTTCTTT.

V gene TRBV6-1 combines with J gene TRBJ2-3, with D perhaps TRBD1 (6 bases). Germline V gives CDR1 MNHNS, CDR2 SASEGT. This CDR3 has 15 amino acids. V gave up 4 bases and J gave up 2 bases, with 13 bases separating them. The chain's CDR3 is CASSGSTGSTDTQYF. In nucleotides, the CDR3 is TGTGCCAGCAGTGGAAGTACAGGGTCCACAGATACGCAGTATTTT.

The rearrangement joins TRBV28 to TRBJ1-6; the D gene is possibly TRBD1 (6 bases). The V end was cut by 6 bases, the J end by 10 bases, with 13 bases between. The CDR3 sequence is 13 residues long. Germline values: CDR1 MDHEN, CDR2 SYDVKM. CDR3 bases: TGTGCCAGCAGAAACAGGGAAGCCTCACCCCTCCACTTT. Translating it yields CASRNREASPLHF.

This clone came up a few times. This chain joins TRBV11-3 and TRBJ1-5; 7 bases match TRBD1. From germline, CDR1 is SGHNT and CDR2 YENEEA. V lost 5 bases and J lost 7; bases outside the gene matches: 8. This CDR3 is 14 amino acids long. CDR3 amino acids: CASSRRDSRQPQHF. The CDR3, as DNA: TGTGCCAGCAGCCGACGGGACAGTCGGCAGCCCCAGCATTTT.

CDR3 sequence (DNA): TGTGCCAGCAGCGAGACCCCAGGGGCGGCAGGCTACACCTTC. Translating gives CASSETPGAAGYTF. J is TRBJ1-2 and V is TRBV9, with a weak D call TRBD1 (6 bases). CDR1 SGDLS and CDR2 YYNGEE come from the germline V gene. V dropped 3 bases and J dropped 8 bases, with 17 bases sitting between them. The CDR3 length is 14 residues.

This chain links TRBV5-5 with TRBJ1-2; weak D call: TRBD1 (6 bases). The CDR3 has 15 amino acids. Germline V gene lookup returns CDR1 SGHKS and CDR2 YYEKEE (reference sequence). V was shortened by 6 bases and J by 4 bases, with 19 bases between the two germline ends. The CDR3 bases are TGTGCCAGCACTCATGAACCGGGACACTTCTATGGCTACACCTTC. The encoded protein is CASTHEPGHFYGYTF.

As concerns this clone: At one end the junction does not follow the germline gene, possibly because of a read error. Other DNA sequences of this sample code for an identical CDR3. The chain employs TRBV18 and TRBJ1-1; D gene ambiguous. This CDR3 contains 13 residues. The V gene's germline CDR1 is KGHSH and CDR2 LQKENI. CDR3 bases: TGCGCCAGCTCACCACAGCAGAACACTGAAGCTTTCTTT. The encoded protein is CASSPQQNTEAFF.